This T cell receptor (beta chain) was recorded in a study of blood T cell repertoires in COVID-19. Germline CDR1 is SGHNT and CDR2 is YYREEE (reference sequence). This CDR3 has 15 amino acids. Unmatched junction bases numbered 1, after V lost 2 bases and J lost 0 bases. Some clones are missing from TCRdb's copy, which holds only in-frame ones; the method was immunoSEQ multiplex PCR. The sample carries fewer than 300,000 clones, about four fifths recorded once. This clonotype was sampled from a middle-aged man who had been exposed to COVID-19. The sequenced sample consisted of PBMCs or T cells enriched from blood (not recorded which). The rearrangement links TRBV5-4 to TRBJ2-7, with 11 positions matching TRBD2. The CDR3 here is CASSFTSGSSYEQYF. The CDR3 coding sequence is TGTGCCAGCAGCTTCACTAGCGGGAGCTCCTACGAGCAGTACTTC.